The text below deals with one TCR beta chain. No antigen is known for it. Germline CDR1 reads MDHEN; CDR2 reads SYDVKM. Trimming took off 0 bases at V and 3 bases at J, with 9 bases between the two ends. This CDR3 comprises 15 residues. The sample is drawn from a study of T cell repertoires in cytomegalovirus infection. TCRdb analysed the reads with MiXCR anew, one entry per CDR3 protein. The sample records 900,000 to 950,000 distinct CDR3 sequences, roughly 30% being singletons. The sample here was cultured CD8+ T cells from PBMCs, taken from culture after CMV antigen stimulation. This clonotype was sampled from a human donor in good health (CMV status not recorded). Some clones in this sample may be carry-over from other donors' samples. This sequence joins TRBV28 and TRBJ1-5; tentative D call: TRBD1 (6 bases). The DNA for the CDR3 is TGTGCCAGCAGTTTATGGGGGGCGAACAATCAGCCCCAGCATTTT. This gives the protein CASSLWGANNQPQHF.